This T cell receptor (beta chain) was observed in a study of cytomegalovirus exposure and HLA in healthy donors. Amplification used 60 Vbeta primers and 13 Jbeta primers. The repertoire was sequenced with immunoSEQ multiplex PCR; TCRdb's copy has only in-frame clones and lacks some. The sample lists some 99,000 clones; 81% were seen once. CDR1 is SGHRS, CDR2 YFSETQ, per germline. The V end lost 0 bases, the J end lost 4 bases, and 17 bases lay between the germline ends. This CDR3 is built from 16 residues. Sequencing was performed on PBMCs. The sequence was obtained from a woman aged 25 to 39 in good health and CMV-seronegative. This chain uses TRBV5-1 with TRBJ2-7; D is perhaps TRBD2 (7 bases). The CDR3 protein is CASSLGAGGRIYEQYF. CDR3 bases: TGCGCCAGCAGCTTGGGGGCCGGGGGGCGGATTTACGAGCAGTACTTC.